Shown below are 28 T cell receptor beta chains from a single sample sequenced in a study of regulatory T cells in long-lasting Graves disease. The time point here: newly diagnosed GD, antithyroid drugs for less than 3 months. Generation of the TCR library employed RNA extracted from PBMCs. Construction of TCR beta libraries relied on iRepertoire HTBI primers and on Arm-PCR targeting CDR3 regions. TCRdb reprocessed the multiplex PCR reads via MiXCR and lists one record per CDR3 protein. The sample yields 620,000 or so distinct CDR3 sequences, around 17% seen once. The same sample was also used in a study of T cells in Graves' hyperthyroidism and ophthalmopathy.

The source was peripheral blood mononuclear cells (PBMCs), collected at new diagnosis, from a patient treated with antithyroid drugs. The receptors here all came from a woman in her twenties or thirties with Graves disease.

This clonotype was detected a few times. This chain connects TRBV5-6 to TRBJ1-5; no clear D. Trimming removed 4 bases at V and 9 bases at J, with 11 bases between. There are 12 residues in the CDR3. Germline V lookup: CDR1 SGHDT, CDR2 YYEEEE. The CDR3 spells CASSATEGPQHF. The CDR3 DNA sequence: TGTGCCAGCAGCGCCACGGAGGGGCCCCAGCATTTT. The full variable domain, rest sourced from reference TRBV5-6 and TRBJ1-5, is DAGVTQSPTHLIKTRGQQVTLRCSPKSGHDTVSWYQQALGQGPQFIFQYYEEEERQRGNFPDRFSGHQFPNYSSELNVNALLLGDSALYLCASSATEGPQHFGDGTRLSIL.

V and J are TRBV19 and TRBJ1-5; 7 bases agree with TRBD1. V lost 10 bases and J lost 7; bases outside the gene matches: 10. Germline loops: CDR1 LNHDA, CDR2 SQIVND (reference sequence). This CDR3 is 13 amino acids long. The CDR3: CATADRTGQPQHF. CDR3 bases: TGTGCCACCGCGGACAGGACGGGCCAGCCCCAGCATTTT.

The sample holds one count of this clonotype. The chain joins TRBV9 to TRBJ1-3; D uncertain. Germline V gene data show CDR1 as SGDLS and CDR2 as YYNGEE. Trimming shortened V by 0 bases and J by 2 bases, and 9 bases separated the two germline ends. CDR3 length: 15 amino acids. The DNA for the CDR3 is TGTGCCAGCAGCGTAGAGGGTTCCCCTGGAAACACCATATATTTT. Translated, it gives CASSVEGSPGNTIYF.

This clonotype appeared once. The chain has TRBV5-1 and TRBJ2-3; D may match TRBD1 or TRBD2 (5 bases each). The CDR3 length is 16 residues. The ends were cut back, 2 bases at V and 3 bases at J, with 16 bases in the middle. In germline, CDR1 is SGHRS, CDR2 YFSETQ. The CDR3 here is CASSLRGRAATDTQYF. The CDR3 bases are TGCGCCAGCAGCTTACGGGGCAGGGCGGCGACAGATACGCAGTATTTT.

In regard to this clonotype: Possible read error: a much larger clone is one base away. CDR3 amino acids: CASRHQGHEKLFF. CDR3 coding DNA: TGTGCCAGCAGGCACCAGGGGCATGAAAAACTGTTTTTT. The chain joins TRBV6-1 to TRBJ1-4, with TRBD1 as a possible D gene (6 bases). This CDR3 has 13 amino acids. The V and J ends lost 6 bases and 6 bases respectively, with 11 bases between them. Germline CDR1 is MNHNS and CDR2 is SASEGT.

This clonotype was counted ten times or more. The chain uses TRBV7-9 and TRBJ2-7; D could derive from TRBD1 or TRBD2 (5 bases each). Germline lookup yields CDR1 SEHNR and CDR2 FQNEAQ (reference sequence). The CDR3 has 14 amino acids. V lost 5 bases to trimming and J lost 0 bases, with 11 bases between them. CDR3 in amino acids: CASSPEGSSYEQYF. Written as DNA, the CDR3 is TGTGCCAGCAGCCCTGAGGGGAGCTCCTACGAGCAGTACTTC. Variable domain in full (rest from reference TRBV7-9 and TRBJ2-7): DTGVSQNPRHKITKRGQNVTFRCDPISEHNRLYWYRQTLGQGPEFLTYFQNEAQLEKSRLLSDRFSAERPKGSFSTLEIQRTEQGDSAMYLCASSPEGSSYEQYFGPGTRLTVT.

This rearrangement joins TRBV4-1 to TRBJ2-7; 8 nucleotides line up with TRBD1. The germline CDR1 and CDR2 sequences are MGHRA and YSYEKL. This CDR3 has 16 residues. V trimming: 2 bases; J trimming: 3 bases; junction bases outside the gene matches: 9. The CDR3 loop is CASSQPFRDRGYEQYF. The CDR3 DNA sequence: TGCGCCAGCAGCCAACCTTTCCGAGACAGGGGCTACGAGCAGTACTTC.

The chain couples TRBV20-1 to TRBJ2-3; D perhaps matches TRBD2 (6 bases). The germline V gene has CDR1 DFQATT and CDR2 SNEGSKA (reference sequence). CDR3 size: 14 residues. V dropped 6 bases and J dropped 0 bases, with 13 bases sitting between them. Here the CDR3 DNA reads TGCAGTGCGGAGGGGAAGTTAAGCACAGATACGCAGTATTTT. Translated, it gives CSAEGKLSTDTQYF.

In its sample, this clonotype was seen many times. The V call is TRBV29-1, the J call TRBJ1-2; a possible D gene is TRBD1 (5 bases). The germline V gene encodes CDR1 SQVTM and CDR2 ANQGSEA. The CDR3 runs 12 residues. V was shortened by 6 bases and J by 5 bases, with 13 bases between the two germline ends. The CDR3 loop is CSVQESWYGYTF. The CDR3 DNA reads TGCAGCGTACAGGAGTCCTGGTATGGCTACACCTTC.

In its sample, this clonotype was seen many times. The rearrangement links TRBV28 to TRBJ2-7; a weak D match, TRBD2 (5 bases). V lost 1 base and J lost 7, with 17 bases in between. This CDR3 is 15 amino acids long. Looked up from germline, CDR1 is MDHEN and CDR2 is SYDVKM. The CDR3 sequence: CASSLSGRASGEQYF. The DNA for the CDR3 is TGTGCCAGCAGTTTATCGGGCCGCGCGTCGGGAGAGCAGTACTTC.

This clonotype was found many times. The gene calls are TRBV5-1 and TRBJ1-1; D may be TRBD1 (6 bases). CDR3 length: 14 amino acids. Trimming removed 2 bases at V and 4 bases at J, with 12 bases between. Germline V gene lookup returns CDR1 SGHRS and CDR2 YFSETQ. CDR3 nucleotides: TGCGCCAGCAGCTTTGACCGGGGGGCCACTGAAGCTTTCTTT. This codes for CASSFDRGATEAFF.

This clonotype has at least ten counts. The J gene is TRBJ1-5, the V gene TRBV28; D may be TRBD1 (6 bases). V lost 3 bases to trimming and J lost 5 bases, with 11 bases between them. CDR3 size: 14 residues. Germline V gene lookup returns CDR1 MDHEN and CDR2 SYDVKM. CDR3 nucleotides: TGTGCCAGCAGTTTCTTCAGGGGTGATCAGCCCCAGCATTTT. It yields the protein CASSFFRGDQPQHF.

This clonotype appeared many times. The chain carries TRBV15 and TRBJ2-3; either TRBD1 or TRBD2 may fit D (5 bases each). The CDR3 length is 16 residues. The germline CDR1 and CDR2 sequences are LNHNV and YYDKDF (reference sequence). V gave up 2 bases and J gave up 7 bases, with 19 bases separating them. The CDR3 sequence: CATSRQATGRTNTQYF. In DNA form, the CDR3 reads TGTGCCACCAGCAGACAAGCCACGGGGCGTACTAATACGCAGTATTTT.

This clonotype was seen repeatedly, ten times or more. This chain connects TRBV19 to TRBJ1-1; D call uncertain. Germline V gene sequence: CDR1 LNHDA, CDR2 SQIVND (reference sequence). V lost 5 bases to trimming and J lost 0 bases, with 16 bases between them. The CDR3 contains 16 residues. Written as DNA, the CDR3 is TGTGCCAGTAGTTTAGTAGGAGTCTCCATGAACACTGAAGCTTTCTTT. This sequence encodes CASSLVGVSMNTEAFF.

This clonotype was counted ten times or more. The chain's CDR3 is CSVARDPNQPQHF. The CDR3 region has the DNA TGCAGCGTTGCGAGGGACCCCAATCAGCCCCAGCATTTT. The gene calls are TRBV29-1 and TRBJ1-5, with a possible D match to TRBD1 (5 bases). The V end lost 4 bases, the J end lost 3 bases, and 10 bases lay between the germline ends. Germline CDR1 SQVTM, CDR2 ANQGSEA. The CDR3 consists of 13 residues.

This chain uses TRBV11-1 with TRBJ2-1, with 7 bases lining up with TRBD1. The junction had 8 bases not matched to a gene; V was cut back by 6 bases and J by 9 bases. Per the germline V gene, CDR1 is SGHAT and CDR2 is FQDESV (reference sequence). The CDR3 runs 13 residues. In nucleotides, the CDR3 is TGTGCCAGCAGAGTACCAGGGGGTGGTGAGCAGTTCTTC. Its protein product is CASRVPGGGEQFF. The full variable domain, with the rest looked up from reference TRBV11-1 and TRBJ2-1, is EAEVAQSPRYKITEKSQAVAFWCDPISGHATLYWYRQILGQGPELLVQFQDESVVDDSQLPKDRFSAERLKGVDSTLKIQPAELGDSAMYLCASRVPGGGEQFFGPGTRLTVL.

This clonotype occurred many times. The V call is TRBV28, the J call TRBJ1-1, with D unresolved. Germline V gives CDR1 MDHEN, CDR2 SYDVKM. The CDR3 sequence is 12 residues long. V was shortened by 6 bases and J by 4 bases, with 9 bases between the two germline ends. Here the CDR3 DNA reads TGTGCCAGCAGCACGCGAGCCACTGAAGCTTTCTTT. Translation gives CASSTRATEAFF.

This clonotype came up many times. This sequence joins TRBV28 and TRBJ1-2; 10 bases are a match to TRBD1. The CDR3 sequence is 15 residues long. The junction had 9 bases not matched to a gene; V was cut back by 6 bases and J by 5 bases. Germline V gene lookup returns CDR1 MDHEN and CDR2 SYDVKM. CDR3 sequence (DNA): TGTGCCAGCAGGGGAACCGGGACAGGGGATTATGGCTACACCTTC. Translating gives CASRGTGTGDYGYTF.

There are a few counts of this clonotype. V is TRBV15 and J is TRBJ1-3; no firm D call. The germline V gene has CDR1 LNHNV and CDR2 YYDKDF (reference sequence). The CDR3 is made up of 15 amino acids. With 1 base removed from V and 0 bases from J, the gap between germline ends came to 7 bases. CDR3 nucleotides: TGTGCCACCAGCAGAGTTGCGAGCTCTGGAAACACCATATATTTT. This translates into CATSRVASSGNTIYF. The entire variable domain, with the rest obtained from reference TRBV15 and TRBJ1-3, is as follows: DAMVIQNPRYQVTQFGKPVTLSCSQTLNHNVMYWYQQKSSQAPKLLFHYYDKDFNNEADTPDNFQSRRPNTSFCFLDIRSPGLGDTAMYLCATSRVASSGNTIYFGEGSWLTVV.

The genes are TRBV6-1 and TRBJ1-1; maybe TRBD1 (6 bases). With 10 bases removed from V and 5 bases from J, the gap between germline ends came to 20 bases. This CDR3 has 14 residues. Germline values: CDR1 MNHNS, CDR2 SASEGT. CDR3 sequence: CATTRGFRQTEAFF. The CDR3, as DNA: TGTGCCACCACCAGGGGTTTTAGACAGACTGAAGCTTTCTTT.

This clonotype was recorded a few times. J is TRBJ1-4 and V is TRBV30, with 7 bases lining up with TRBD1. In germline, CDR1 is GTSNPN, CDR2 SVGIG (reference sequence). The CDR3 consists of 12 residues. V lost 7 bases and J lost 8; bases outside the gene matches: 7. The CDR3 loop is CASGQVGEKLFF. Written as DNA, the CDR3 is TGTGCCTCTGGACAGGTGGGAGAAAAACTGTTTTTT. The whole variable domain, filled in from reference TRBV30 and TRBJ1-4, reads SQTIHQWPATLVQPVGSPLSLECTVEGTSNPNLYWYRQAAGRGLQLLFYSVGIGQISSEVPQNLSASRPQDRQFILSSKKLLLSDSGFYLCASGQVGEKLFFGSGTQLSVL.

For this clonotype: This may be a read error, as it is one base from a much larger clone. The final CDR3 position lacks the conserved phenylalanine or tryptophan, pointing to a likely read error. The V call is TRBV2, the J call TRBJ1-2; D is unresolved. The CDR3 consists of 15 residues. The V and J ends lost 5 bases and 4 bases respectively, with 17 bases between them. Germline CDR1 is SNHLY and CDR2 is FYNNEI. The CDR3 loop reads CASSSTRTDFYGYTY. The CDR3 region has the DNA TGTGCCAGCAGTTCGACTAGGACGGACTTCTATGGCTACACCTAC.

This chain connects TRBV5-4 to TRBJ1-2, with D hard to call. Trimming shortened V by 3 bases and J by 9 bases, and 24 bases separated the two germline ends. CDR3 length: 16 residues. Germline loops: CDR1 SGHNT, CDR2 YYREEE (reference sequence). DNA for the CDR3: TGTGCCAGCAGCTCCGCTTCGATCCATAAACTGGGGAGCTACACCTTC. It translates to CASSSASIHKLGSYTF.

This clonotype occurred many times. This chain joins TRBV3-1 and TRBJ2-7; TRBD2 aligns across 9 bases. V dropped 8 bases and J dropped 0; count of bases not matched to a gene: 8. CDR3 length: 15 amino acids. Per germline, CDR1 LGHDT and CDR2 YNNKEL (reference sequence). CDR3 sequence: CASGGSGRFSYEQYF. CDR3 nucleotides: TGTGCCAGCGGAGGAAGCGGGAGGTTCTCCTACGAGCAGTACTTC.

This clonotype was recorded many times. The chain uses TRBV7-9 and TRBJ1-2, with no clear D. The CDR3 is 11 amino acids. V was trimmed by 5 bases and J by 6 bases, leaving 7 bases between them. Looked up from germline, CDR1 is SEHNR and CDR2 is FQNEAQ (reference sequence). For the CDR3, the DNA is TGTGCCAGCAGCATCCTCGATGGCTACACCTTC. Translated, it gives CASSILDGYTF.

V and J are TRBV9 and TRBJ2-2; 9 bases are shared with TRBD2. Germline assignment: CDR1 SGDLS and CDR2 YYNGEE. The ends lost 1 base at V and 7 bases at J; junction bases unmatched: 5. The CDR3 sequence is 15 residues long. The CDR3 protein is CASSVSSGKGGELFF. The CDR3 nucleotides are TGTGCCAGCAGCGTATCTAGCGGGAAAGGCGGGGAGCTGTTTTTT.

This clonotype was observed many times. A much larger clone is a single base away; this may be a read error. CDR3 residues: CASSHRGQETQYF. Written as DNA, the CDR3 is TGTGCCAGCAGCCACAGGGGGCAAGAGACCCAGTACTTC. This sequence joins TRBV16 and TRBJ2-5; 7 nucleotides match TRBD1. Per germline, CDR1 KGHSY and CDR2 FQNENV. This CDR3 region has 13 residues. Trimming removed 3 bases from V and 2 bases from J; junction bases left unmatched: 0.

The rearrangement uses TRBV27 and TRBJ2-7; 10 bases line up with TRBD2. The J segment lost 5 bases and the V segment lost 6 bases, leaving 10 bases of the junction unmatched. Germline CDR1 is MNHEY and CDR2 is SMNVEV (reference sequence). This CDR3 region has 15 residues. CDR3 DNA sequence: TGTGCCAGCAGCCGCAGACTAGCGGGTAACCACGAGCAGTACTTC. It codes for CASSRRLAGNHEQYF.